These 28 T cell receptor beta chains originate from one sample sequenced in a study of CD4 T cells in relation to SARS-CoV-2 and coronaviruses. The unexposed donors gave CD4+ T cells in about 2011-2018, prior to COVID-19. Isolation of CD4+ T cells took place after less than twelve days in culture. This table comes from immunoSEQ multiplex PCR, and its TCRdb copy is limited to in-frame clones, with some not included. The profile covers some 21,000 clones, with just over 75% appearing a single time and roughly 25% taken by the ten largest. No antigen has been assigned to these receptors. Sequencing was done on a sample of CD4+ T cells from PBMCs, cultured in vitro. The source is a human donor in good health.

Written as DNA, the CDR3 is TGCGCCAGCAGCTCCAGACAGGGGAAAGAGACCCAGTACTTC. Its protein product is CASSSRQGKETQYF. The chain recombines TRBV5-1 with TRBJ2-5; 8 nucleotides agree with TRBD1. J was trimmed by 3 bases and V by 3 bases; bases with no gene match: 4. The V gene's germline CDR1 is SGHRS and CDR2 YFSETQ. The CDR3 runs to 14 residues. Filled out from reference TRBV5-1 and TRBJ2-5, the complete variable domain reads KAGVTQTPRYLIKTRGQQVTLSCSPISGHRSVSWYQQTPGQGLQFLFEYFSETQRNKGNFPGRFSGRQFSNSRSEMNVSTLELGDSALYLCASSSRQGKETQYFGPGTRLLVL.

The CDR3 DNA reads TGCAGCGTTCGGGGGACGGGGGGGGATGGCTACACCTTC. It is translated as CSVRGTGGDGYTF. J is TRBJ1-2 and V is TRBV29-1; a weak D match, TRBD1 (5 bases). This CDR3 has 13 amino acids. From germline, CDR1 is SQVTM and CDR2 ANQGSEA. V lost 5 bases and J lost 6, with 16 bases in between.

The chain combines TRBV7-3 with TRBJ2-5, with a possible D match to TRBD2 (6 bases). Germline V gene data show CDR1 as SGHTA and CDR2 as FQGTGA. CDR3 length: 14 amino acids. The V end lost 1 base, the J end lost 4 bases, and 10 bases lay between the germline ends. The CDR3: CASSLSGAGETQYF. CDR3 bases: TGTGCCAGCAGCTTAAGCGGGGCTGGAGAGACCCAGTACTTC. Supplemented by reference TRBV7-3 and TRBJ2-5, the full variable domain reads GAGVSQTPSNKVTEKGKYVELRCDPISGHTALYWYRQSLGQGPEFLIYFQGTGAADDSGLPNDRFFAVRPEGSVSTLKIQRTERGDSAVYLCASSLSGAGETQYFGPGTRLLVL.

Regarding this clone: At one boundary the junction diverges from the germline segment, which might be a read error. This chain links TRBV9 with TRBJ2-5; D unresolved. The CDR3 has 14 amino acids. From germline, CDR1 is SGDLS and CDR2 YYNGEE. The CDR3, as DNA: TGTGCCAGCAGCCCCACCGTAAACCAAGAGACCCGGTACTTC. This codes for CASSPTVNQETRYF.

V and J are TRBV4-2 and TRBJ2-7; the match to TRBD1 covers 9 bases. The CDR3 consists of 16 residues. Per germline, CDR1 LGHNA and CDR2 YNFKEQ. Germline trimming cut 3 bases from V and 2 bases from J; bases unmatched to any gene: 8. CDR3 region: CASSQHRGRPPYEQYF. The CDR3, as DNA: TGTGCCAGCAGCCAGCACAGGGGGCGCCCCCCCTACGAGCAGTACTTC.

CDR3 nucleotides: TGTGCCAGCCGACGGGCAGGGGAGAACAATCAGCCCCAGCATTTT. It encodes CASRRAGENNQPQHF. This chain connects TRBV6-5 to TRBJ1-5, with D perhaps TRBD1 (6 bases). Germline V gene sequence: CDR1 MNHEY, CDR2 SVGAGI. The CDR3 runs 15 residues. V lost 8 bases and J 3 bases, leaving 17 bases between the germline ends.

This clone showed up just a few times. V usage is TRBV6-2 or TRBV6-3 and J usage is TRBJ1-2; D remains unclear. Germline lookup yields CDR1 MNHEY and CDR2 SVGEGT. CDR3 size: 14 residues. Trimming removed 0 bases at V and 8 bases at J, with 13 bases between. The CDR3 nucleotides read TGTGCCAGCAGTTACTCGAGAGGGTCTTACGGCTACACCTTC. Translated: CASSYSRGSYGYTF.

The DNA of the CDR3 is TGTGCCAGCAGTACCGGACAGGGAGGTTGGTATGGCTACACCTTC. Translating gives CASSTGQGGWYGYTF. The chain recombines TRBV6-5 with TRBJ1-2; 8 bases are shared with TRBD1. Germline V gene lookup returns CDR1 MNHEY and CDR2 SVGAGI. The CDR3 contains 15 residues. V lost 5 bases to trimming and J lost 5 bases; unmatched junction nucleotides: 10.

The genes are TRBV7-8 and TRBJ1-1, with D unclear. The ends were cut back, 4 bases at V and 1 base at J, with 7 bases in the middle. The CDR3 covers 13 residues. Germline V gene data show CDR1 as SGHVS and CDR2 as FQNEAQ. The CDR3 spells CASSSATNTEAFF. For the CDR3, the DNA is TGTGCCAGCAGCTCTGCCACGAACACTGAAGCTTTCTTT.

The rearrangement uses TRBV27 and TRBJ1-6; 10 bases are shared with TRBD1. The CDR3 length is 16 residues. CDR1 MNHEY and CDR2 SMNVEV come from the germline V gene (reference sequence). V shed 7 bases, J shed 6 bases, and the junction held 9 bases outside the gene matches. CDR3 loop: CASTLRGQGSNSPLHF. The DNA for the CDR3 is TGTGCCAGCACCCTACGGGGACAGGGGTCTAATTCACCCCTCCACTTT.

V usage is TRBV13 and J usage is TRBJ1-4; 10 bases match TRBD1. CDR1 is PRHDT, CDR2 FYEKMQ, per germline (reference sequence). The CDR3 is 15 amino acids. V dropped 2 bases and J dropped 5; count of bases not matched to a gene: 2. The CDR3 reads CASSLRTGGNEKLFF. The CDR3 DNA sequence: TGTGCCAGCAGCTTAAGGACAGGGGGAAATGAAAAACTGTTTTTT.

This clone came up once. CDR3 sequence reads: CASSPDRDREQFF. The CDR3 DNA reads as TGTGCCAGTAGTCCCGACCGGGACCGAGAGCAGTTCTTC. The chain uses TRBV19 and TRBJ2-1, with D perhaps being TRBD1 or TRBD2 (5 bases each). This CDR3 comprises 13 residues. V dropped 5 bases and J dropped 10 bases, with 15 bases sitting between them. The V gene's germline CDR1 is LNHDA and CDR2 SQIVND (reference sequence).

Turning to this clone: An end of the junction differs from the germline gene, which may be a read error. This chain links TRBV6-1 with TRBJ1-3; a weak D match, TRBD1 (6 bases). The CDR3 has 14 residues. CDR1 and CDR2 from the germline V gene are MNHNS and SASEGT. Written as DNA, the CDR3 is TGTGCCAGCAGGGAAGGGGGTTCTGGAAACACCATATATTTT. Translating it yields CASREGGSGNTIYF.

The chain's CDR3 is CASSMGRGNEKLFF. The CDR3 DNA sequence: TGTGCCAGTAGTATGGGCAGGGGTAATGAAAAACTGTTTTTT. J is TRBJ1-4 and V is TRBV19; perhaps TRBD1 as D (6 bases). CDR1 and CDR2 (germline): LNHDA, SQIVND (reference sequence). The CDR3 is made up of 14 amino acids. V lost 3 bases to trimming and J lost 4 bases, with 9 bases between them.

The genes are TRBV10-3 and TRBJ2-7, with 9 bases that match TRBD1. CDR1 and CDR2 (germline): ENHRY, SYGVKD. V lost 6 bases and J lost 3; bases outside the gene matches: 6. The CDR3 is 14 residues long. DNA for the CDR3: TGTGCCATCAGGTCGGGACAGGGTGTCTACGAGCAGTACTTC. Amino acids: CAIRSGQGVYEQYF.

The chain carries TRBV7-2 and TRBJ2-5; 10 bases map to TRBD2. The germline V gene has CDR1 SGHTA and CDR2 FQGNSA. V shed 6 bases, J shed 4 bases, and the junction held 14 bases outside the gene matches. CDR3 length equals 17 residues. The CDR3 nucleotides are TGTGCCAGCAGGATGAGAACCGGGACTAGCGTTGGAGAGACCCAGTACTTC. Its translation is CASRMRTGTSVGETQYF.

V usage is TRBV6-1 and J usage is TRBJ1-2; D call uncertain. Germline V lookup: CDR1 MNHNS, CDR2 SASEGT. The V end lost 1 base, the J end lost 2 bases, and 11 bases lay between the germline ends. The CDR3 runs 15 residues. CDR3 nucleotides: TGTGCCAGCAGTGAAGGGTCGGGGAACAACTATGGCTACACCTTC. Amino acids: CASSEGSGNNYGYTF.

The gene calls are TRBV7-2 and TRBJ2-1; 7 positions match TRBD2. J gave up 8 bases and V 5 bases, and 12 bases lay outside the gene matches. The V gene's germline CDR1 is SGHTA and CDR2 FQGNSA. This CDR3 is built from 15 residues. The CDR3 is CASSRSGVLRDEQFF. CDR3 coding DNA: TGTGCCAGCAGCCGCAGCGGGGTCCTAAGGGATGAGCAGTTCTTC.

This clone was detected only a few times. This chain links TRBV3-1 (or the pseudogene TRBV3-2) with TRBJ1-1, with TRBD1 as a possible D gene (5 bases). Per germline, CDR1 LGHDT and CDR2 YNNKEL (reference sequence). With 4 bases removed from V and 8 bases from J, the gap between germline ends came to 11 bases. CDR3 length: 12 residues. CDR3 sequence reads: CASSPGTDEAFF. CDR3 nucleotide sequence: TGTGCCAGCAGCCCTGGGACTGACGAAGCTTTCTTT.

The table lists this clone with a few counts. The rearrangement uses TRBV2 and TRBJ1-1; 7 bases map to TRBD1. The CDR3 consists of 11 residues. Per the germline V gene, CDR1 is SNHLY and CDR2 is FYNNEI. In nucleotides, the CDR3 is TGTGCTTACAGGGGCAACACTGAAGCTTTCTTT. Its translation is CAYRGNTEAFF.

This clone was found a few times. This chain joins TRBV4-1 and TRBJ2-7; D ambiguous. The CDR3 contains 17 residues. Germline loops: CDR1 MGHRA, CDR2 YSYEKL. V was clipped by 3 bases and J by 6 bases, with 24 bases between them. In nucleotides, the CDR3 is TGCGCCAGCAGCCAGCCACGGACGGTCGGTGTCATGGGCGAGCAGTACTTC. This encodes CASSQPRTVGVMGEQYF.

The CDR3 region has the DNA TGCGCCAGCAGCACTAGCGTTAAGAACACCGGGGAGCTGTTTTTT. As protein: CASSTSVKNTGELFF. The V call is TRBV5-1, the J call TRBJ2-2; 7 bases are a match to TRBD2. This CDR3 has 15 amino acids. The J segment lost 1 base and the V segment lost 4 bases, leaving 4 bases of the junction unmatched. CDR1 is SGHRS, CDR2 YFSETQ, per germline.

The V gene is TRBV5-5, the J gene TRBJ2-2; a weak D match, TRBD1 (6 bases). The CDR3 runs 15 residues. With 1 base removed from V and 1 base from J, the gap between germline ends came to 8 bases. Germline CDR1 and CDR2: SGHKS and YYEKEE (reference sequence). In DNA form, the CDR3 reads TGTGCCAGCAGCTTGACAGGGATGAACACCGGGGAGCTGTTTTTT. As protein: CASSLTGMNTGELFF.

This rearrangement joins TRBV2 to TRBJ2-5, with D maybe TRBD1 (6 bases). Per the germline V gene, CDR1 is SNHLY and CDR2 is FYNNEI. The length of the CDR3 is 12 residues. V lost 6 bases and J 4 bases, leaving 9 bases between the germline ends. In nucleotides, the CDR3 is TGTGCCAGCAGAGGACAGTCAGAGACCCAGTACTTC. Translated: CASRGQSETQYF.

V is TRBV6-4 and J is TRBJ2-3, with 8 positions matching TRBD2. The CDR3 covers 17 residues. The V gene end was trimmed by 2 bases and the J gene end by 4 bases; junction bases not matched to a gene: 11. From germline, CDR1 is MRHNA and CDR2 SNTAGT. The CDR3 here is CASSDTASGRGPDTQYF. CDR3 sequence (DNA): TGTGCCAGCAGTGACACGGCTAGCGGGCGGGGGCCAGATACGCAGTATTTT.

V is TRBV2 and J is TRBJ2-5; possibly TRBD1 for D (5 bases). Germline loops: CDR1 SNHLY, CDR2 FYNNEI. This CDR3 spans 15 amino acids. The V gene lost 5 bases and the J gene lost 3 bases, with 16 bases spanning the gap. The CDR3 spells CASSRGQPGKETQYF. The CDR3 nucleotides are TGTGCCAGCAGTAGGGGCCAACCAGGGAAAGAGACCCAGTACTTC.

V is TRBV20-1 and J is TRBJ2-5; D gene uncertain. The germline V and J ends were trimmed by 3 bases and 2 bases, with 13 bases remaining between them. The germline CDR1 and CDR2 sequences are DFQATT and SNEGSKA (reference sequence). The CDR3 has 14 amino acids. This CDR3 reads CSASPDGLQETQYF. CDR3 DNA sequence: TGCAGTGCTAGTCCTGACGGGCTTCAAGAGACCCAGTACTTC.

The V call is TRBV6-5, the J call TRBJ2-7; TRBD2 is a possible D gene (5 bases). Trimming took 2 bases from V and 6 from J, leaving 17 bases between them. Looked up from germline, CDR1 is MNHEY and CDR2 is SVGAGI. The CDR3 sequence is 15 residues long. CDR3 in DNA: TGTGCCAGCAGTTACGTGCCTTTCGAGGGAGTCGAGCAGTACTTC. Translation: CASSYVPFEGVEQYF.